The 6 T cell receptor beta chains in this list originate from one sample, sequenced in a study of cytomegalovirus exposure and HLA in healthy donors (dated by TCRdb to 2017 to 2019). Libraries were built with the immunoSEQ multiplex PCR assay. For the multiplex PCR, a mixture combining 60 forward primers for TCR Vbeta segments and 13 reverse primers for TCR Jbeta segments was used. The source is immuneACCESS, and TCRdb retained only in-frame sequences with V and J called. Part of the clones is not carried over; for the studies checked, unresolved V genes explain less than half of this, and the remainder is unexplained. Here the sample has about 150,000 clones; over 75% occur a single time. Clones ranked in the top ten supply less than 2% of the sample. The sample was PBMCs. The receptor set was obtained from a man aged 35 to 55 in good health and CMV-seronegative.

About this clone itself: Sequence at one end of the junction differs from germline and may be a read error. The genes are TRBV5-4 and TRBJ2-1, with D possibly matching TRBD2 (5 bases). Germline CDR1 reads SGHNT; CDR2 reads YYREEE (reference sequence). This CDR3 contains 14 residues. CDR3 DNA: TGTGCCAGCAGACCCGCGGACTCCCCCAATGAGCAGCTCTTC. Encoded protein: CASRPADSPNEQLF.

The chain employs TRBV30 and TRBJ1-3; D is possibly TRBD1 (6 bases). This CDR3 region has 17 residues. Trimming removed 0 bases from V and 0 bases from J, with 15 bases in between. CDR1 is GTSNPN and CDR2 is SVGIG in the germline V gene (reference sequence). In nucleotides, the CDR3 is TGTGCCTGGAGTGTCTACAAAGGGGGGGCCTCTGGAAACACCATATATTTT. Translating gives CAWSVYKGGASGNTIYF.

V is TRBV19 and J is TRBJ2-1; 14 positions agree with TRBD2. In germline, CDR1 is LNHDA, CDR2 SQIVND (reference sequence). V was pared by 1 base and J by 9 bases, with 5 bases of the junction left unmatched. The CDR3 runs to 16 residues. CDR3 bases: TGTGCCAGTAGTATAGGGGGACTAGCGGGAGTTGGTGAGCAGTTCTTC. The encoded protein is CASSIGGLAGVGEQFF.

The rearrangement links TRBV10-1 to TRBJ1-5; tentative D call: TRBD1 (6 bases). CDR3 length: 17 residues. In germline, CDR1 is WNHNN, CDR2 SYGVQD (reference sequence). Trimming stripped 9 bases from V and 0 bases from J, with 21 bases between. The CDR3 sequence is CARRTPLDRHSNQPQHF. In DNA, the CDR3 is TGCGCCAGACGGACACCATTGGACAGACATAGCAATCAGCCCCAGCATTTT.

The V and J genes are TRBV4-3 and TRBJ1-2, with D perhaps matching TRBD1 (5 bases). The CDR3 consists of 14 residues. Germline CDR1 and CDR2: LGHNA and YSLEER. V was cut by 0 bases and J by 8 bases, with 13 bases left in between. The CDR3 protein is CASSQDRGAGGYTF. The CDR3 nucleotides are TGCGCCAGCAGCCAAGATAGGGGCGCAGGAGGCTACACCTTC.

The rearrangement uses TRBV10-2 and TRBJ1-2; 11 nucleotides match TRBD1. The germline gives CDR1 WSHSY, CDR2 SAAADI. Trimming at V came to 10 bases and at J to 1 base, leaving 11 bases not matched to a gene. This CDR3 has 16 amino acids. The CDR3 spells CATRQGQGASNYGYTF. The CDR3 nucleotides are TGCGCCACCCGCCAAGGACAGGGGGCAAGTAACTATGGCTACACCTTC.